A single sample is the source of the 19 T cell receptor beta chains below, sequenced in a study of T cell responses to AZD1222 COVID-19 vaccine. Libraries were prepared by immunoSEQ multiplex PCR; TCRdb keeps only in-frame clonotypes and omits some of them. The sample consists of roughly 180,000 clones, roughly 88% of them appearing once. The sample consisted of peripheral blood, taken on day 0 of AZD1222 vaccination. The source is an adult in good health.

The chain employs TRBV12-3 or TRBV12-4 and TRBJ2-7; D remains ambiguous. The CDR3 runs to 12 residues. V was trimmed by 3 bases and J by 3 bases, leaving 6 bases between them. The CDR3 protein is CASSFTNYEQYF. The CDR3 nucleotides read TGTGCCAGCAGTTTCACAAACTACGAGCAGTACTTC.

This chain connects TRBV7-2 to TRBJ1-1; the D gene is possibly TRBD1 (5 bases). Trimming shortened V by 3 bases and J by 7 bases, and 15 bases separated the two germline ends. Germline assignment: CDR1 SGHTA and CDR2 FQGNSA. The CDR3 extends over 14 amino acids. CDR3 in amino acids: CASSLHGGVVEAFF. As DNA, the CDR3 is TGTGCCAGCAGCTTGCACGGAGGGGTGGTTGAAGCTTTCTTT.

DNA for the CDR3: TGTGCCAGCAGCCAGGACAGGGTGCAAGCTTTCTTT. Translating gives CASSQDRVQAFF. The chain combines TRBV14 with TRBJ1-1; 8 bases agree with TRBD1. The CDR3 is 12 amino acids. CDR1 and CDR2 (germline): SGHDN, FVKESK. With 3 bases clipped from V and 9 bases from J, the junction kept 3 bases outside the gene matches.

This rearrangement joins TRBV9 to TRBJ1-6; TRBD1 might be the D (5 bases). From germline, CDR1 is SGDLS and CDR2 YYNGEE. The CDR3 sequence is 17 residues long. V was clipped by 3 bases and J by 2 bases, with 15 bases between them. CDR3 residues: CASSDLGGSAYNSPLHF. In nucleotides, the CDR3 is TGTGCCAGCAGCGACCTGGGGGGGTCTGCCTATAATTCACCCCTCCACTTT.

This rearrangement joins TRBV5-1 to TRBJ1-6; D possibly corresponds to TRBD1 (6 bases). The V and J ends lost 1 base and 6 bases respectively, with 11 bases between them. The germline V gene has CDR1 SGHRS and CDR2 YFSETQ. CDR3 length: 15 amino acids. CDR3 bases: TGCGCCAGCAGCTTGATGGCGGACAGTAATTCACCCCTCCACTTT. It yields the protein CASSLMADSNSPLHF.

The chain joins TRBV11-3 to TRBJ2-2, with D uncertain. In germline, CDR1 is SGHNT, CDR2 YENEEA. With 3 bases removed from V and 6 bases from J, the gap between germline ends came to 8 bases. The CDR3 covers 13 residues. This CDR3 is CASSFTGAGELFF. The CDR3 coding sequence is TGTGCCAGCAGCTTCACTGGGGCCGGGGAGCTGTTTTTT. The full variable domain, in which reference TRBV11-3 and TRBJ2-2 provide the parts outside the CDR3, is EAGVVQSPRYKIIEKKQPVAFWCNPISGHNTLYWYLQNLGQGPELLIRYENEEAVDDSQLPKDRFSAERLKGVDSTLKIQPAELGDSAVYLCASSFTGAGELFFGEGSRLTVL.

The chain has TRBV6-5 and TRBJ2-5, with D maybe TRBD1 (6 bases). CDR3 length equals 16 residues. The ends were cut back, 3 bases at V and 1 base at J, with 15 bases in the middle. Germline values: CDR1 MNHEY, CDR2 SVGAGI. CDR3 loop: CASSYGDNPPQETQYF. In nucleotides, the CDR3 is TGTGCCAGCAGTTATGGGGACAACCCACCCCAAGAGACCCAGTACTTC.

This clone was seen a single time. The chain combines TRBV27 with TRBJ2-5; D remains ambiguous. The CDR3 has 15 residues. From germline, CDR1 is MNHEY and CDR2 SMNVEV (reference sequence). Trimming stripped 2 bases from V and 5 bases from J, with 15 bases between. The CDR3 nucleotides are TGTGCCAGCAGTTTACGCTCTTGGGGATCGGAGACCCAGTACTTC. It specifies CASSLRSWGSETQYF.

The chain has TRBV28 and TRBJ2-5; D is unresolved. Trimming left V 3 bases short and J 7 bases short, with 15 bases between. CDR3 length equals 14 residues. Looked up from germline, CDR1 is MDHEN and CDR2 is SYDVKM. The CDR3 loop reads CASSFTTKRGTQYF. The CDR3 bases are TGTGCCAGCAGTTTTACTACTAAAAGAGGGACCCAGTACTTC.

This clone was found once. The chain joins TRBV29-1 to TRBJ1-1; 9 positions agree with TRBD1. The CDR3 runs to 13 residues. Germline V gives CDR1 SQVTM, CDR2 ANQGSEA. DNA of the CDR3: TGCAGTGTGGACAGGGGCATGAACACTGAAGCTTTCTTT. It specifies CSVDRGMNTEAFF.

This chain joins TRBV5-1 and TRBJ2-7, with 7 bases identical to TRBD2. V was pared by 4 bases and J by 2 bases, with 9 bases of the junction left unmatched. CDR1 and CDR2 (germline): SGHRS, YFSETQ. CDR3 length equals 15 residues. The CDR3 here is CASSAGDRVTYEQYF. The CDR3 DNA is TGCGCCAGCAGCGCGGGAGACAGAGTTACCTACGAGCAGTACTTC.

About this clone itself: Germline is not matched at one junction end, which may reflect a read error. V usage is TRBV7-7 and J usage is TRBJ2-3; D might be TRBD1 or TRBD2, each matching 7 bases. The CDR3 contains 15 residues. CDR1 is SSHAT and CDR2 is FNYEAQ in the germline V gene (reference sequence). CDR3 in DNA: TGTGCTAGCAGCCGAGCGGGACAGAGCACAGATACGCAGTATTTT. This gives the protein CASSRAGQSTDTQYF.

This chain joins TRBV19 and TRBJ1-5; 7 bases align to TRBD1. The junction had 6 bases not matched to a gene; V was cut back by 4 bases and J by 0 bases. Germline lookup yields CDR1 LNHDA and CDR2 SQIVND (reference sequence). The CDR3 contains 16 residues. This CDR3 reads CASSTQGISSNQPQHF. DNA for the CDR3: TGTGCCAGTAGTACACAGGGGATTAGTAGCAATCAGCCCCAGCATTTT.

The CDR3 sequence: CASSLSGFNQPQHF. In DNA form, the CDR3 reads TGTGCCAGCAGTTTATCGGGATTCAATCAGCCCCAGCATTTT. This sequence joins TRBV27 and TRBJ1-5; no definite D call. The V end lost 0 bases, the J end lost 3 bases, and 6 bases lay between the germline ends. The CDR3 totals 14 residues. The V gene's germline CDR1 is MNHEY and CDR2 SMNVEV (reference sequence).

J is TRBJ1-5 and V is TRBV6-5, with D possibly matching TRBD1 (6 bases). The germline CDR1 and CDR2 sequences are MNHEY and SVGAGI. Deletions cut 2 bases from V and 2 bases from J, with 10 bases between. The CDR3 runs 15 residues. The CDR3 sequence: CASSYGGRGNQPQHF. In DNA, the CDR3 is TGTGCCAGCAGTTACGGGGGGCGGGGCAATCAGCCCCAGCATTTT.

CDR3 coding DNA: TGCGCCAGCAGCTGGGGAAACAGGACAGGTCAAGAGACCCAGTACTTC. Protein sequence: CASSWGNRTGQETQYF. The rearrangement joins TRBV5-1 to TRBJ2-5; 7 positions match TRBD1. The CDR3 runs 16 residues. The V gene's germline CDR1 is SGHRS and CDR2 YFSETQ. Trimming removed 3 bases from V and 2 bases from J; junction bases left unmatched: 10.

The chain joins TRBV28 to TRBJ2-5, with D unclear. The germline V gene encodes CDR1 MDHEN and CDR2 SYDVKM. The CDR3 loop spans 13 amino acids. The ends were cut back, 5 bases at V and 2 bases at J, with 9 bases in the middle. CDR3 bases: TGTGCCAGCAGTAGGTGGGTACAAGAGACCCAGTACTTC. Its protein product is CASSRWVQETQYF.

The chain joins TRBV19 to TRBJ2-7; D is ambiguous. The CDR3 runs 12 residues. Germline CDR1 LNHDA, CDR2 SQIVND (reference sequence). V lost 3 bases and J 5 bases, leaving 8 bases between the germline ends. As DNA, the CDR3 is TGTGCCAGTAGTATTTCAGGTAACGAGCAGTACTTC. Amino acids: CASSISGNEQYF.

DNA for the CDR3: TGTGCCAGCAGTCTCCTAAATCAGCCCCAGCATTTT. Translation gives CASSLLNQPQHF. The chain recombines TRBV3-1 (or the pseudogene TRBV3-2) with TRBJ1-5, with D unclear. This CDR3 comprises 12 residues. The ends were cut back, 6 bases at V and 4 bases at J, with 7 bases in the middle. Germline V lookup: CDR1 LGHDT, CDR2 YNNKEL (reference sequence).